Presented here are 23 T cell receptor beta chains from one specimen sequenced in a study of cytomegalovirus exposure and HLA in healthy donors. Vbeta (60) and Jbeta (13) primers were used in the PCR. Clones were sequenced by immunoSEQ multiplex PCR, and TCRdb holds only the in-frame ones, with some missing. The table shows about 120,000 clones, with more than 65% occurring only once. The sample taken for sequencing was PBMCs. The source of these receptors is a man between 35 and 55 years old in good health and CMV-seropositive.

CDR3: CASSFPLAGGLVTQYF. CDR3 nucleotide sequence: TGTGCCAGCAGCTTTCCACTAGCGGGGGGGCTTGTTACGCAGTATTTT. The chain employs TRBV5-4 and TRBJ2-3, with 13 bases matching TRBD2. The V segment lost 2 bases and the J segment 8 bases; nucleotides outside the gene matches: 8. Germline V gene data show CDR1 as SGHNT and CDR2 as YYREEE (reference sequence). The CDR3 covers 16 residues.

The chain is built from TRBV7-8 and TRBJ2-7; 10 bases agree with TRBD2. The V gene's germline CDR1 is SGHVS and CDR2 FQNEAQ. CDR3 size: 18 residues. Germline trimming cut 1 base from V and 3 bases from J; bases unmatched to any gene: 12. The CDR3 nucleotides read TGTGCCAGCAGCTTAGGTTTTCGCGGAAGGACTAGCGGCTACGAGCAGTACTTC. Encoded protein: CASSLGFRGRTSGYEQYF.

This clone was counted a few times. Germline and junction disagree at one end, which may indicate a read error. The V gene is TRBV11-1, the J gene TRBJ2-3, with TRBD2 matching over 7 bases. CDR1 and CDR2 from the germline V gene are SGHAT and FQDESV (reference sequence). CDR3 length: 15 amino acids. The CDR3 nucleotides are TGTGCCAGCAGCGACCAGCGGGGCCGCACTGATACGCAGTATTTT. Translated: CASSDQRGRTDTQYF.

V is TRBV5-4 and J is TRBJ2-2; TRBD2 matches 7 bases. Germline-derived CDR1 and CDR2 are SGHNT and YYREEE (reference sequence). The CDR3 runs to 14 residues. The ends lost 4 bases at V and 6 bases at J; junction bases unmatched: 6. The CDR3 loop reads CASSPWGGSGELFF. The CDR3 DNA reads as TGTGCCAGCAGCCCTTGGGGAGGGTCCGGGGAGCTGTTTTTT.

CDR3 sequence (DNA): TGTGCCAGCAGCTTACGGGGTTTAAGGGCAGGTAGCACAGATACGCAGTATTTT. It specifies CASSLRGLRAGSTDTQYF. This rearrangement joins TRBV7-2 to TRBJ2-3; a weak D match, TRBD2 (5 bases). The V gene's germline CDR1 is SGHTA and CDR2 FQGNSA. The CDR3 length is 18 residues. V lost 2 bases to trimming and J lost 0 bases, with 18 bases between them. The variable domain in full, with the rest retrieved from reference TRBV7-2 and TRBJ2-3, is GAGVSQSPSNKVTEKGKDVELRCDPISGHTALYWYRQSLGQGLEFLIYFQGNSAPDKSGLPSDRFSAERTGGSVSTLTIQRTQQEDSAVYLCASSLRGLRAGSTDTQYFGPGTRLTVL.

This sequence joins TRBV5-4 and TRBJ2-2, with no clear D. The ends were cut back, 4 bases at V and 4 bases at J, with 8 bases in the middle. Looked up from germline, CDR1 is SGHNT and CDR2 is YYREEE (reference sequence). The CDR3 length is 13 residues. CDR3 amino acids: CASSPRATGELFF. The CDR3 DNA is TGTGCCAGCAGCCCACGAGCCACCGGGGAGCTGTTTTTT.

The chain joins TRBV28 to TRBJ2-7; D remains ambiguous. V lost 2 bases, J lost 0 bases, and 8 bases lay in between. Germline values: CDR1 MDHEN, CDR2 SYDVKM. The CDR3 loop spans 14 amino acids. The CDR3 region is CASSLGLPSYEQYF. Here the CDR3 DNA reads TGTGCCAGCAGTTTAGGCCTGCCCTCCTACGAGCAGTACTTC.

V gene TRBV28 combines with J gene TRBJ1-2, with TRBD1 identical over 10 bases. From germline, CDR1 is MDHEN and CDR2 SYDVKM. The CDR3 contains 17 residues. The V segment lost 6 bases and the J segment 7 bases; nucleotides outside the gene matches: 17. The CDR3 sequence: CASRNQDRGLLDAGYTF. CDR3 sequence (DNA): TGTGCCAGCAGGAATCAAGACAGGGGGCTCTTGGACGCTGGCTACACCTTC.

This clone appeared once. V and J are TRBV18 and TRBJ1-6; tentative D call: TRBD1 (5 bases). V shed 3 bases and J shed 4 bases, with 10 bases lying between them. This CDR3 region has 15 residues. CDR1 and CDR2 from the germline V gene are KGHSH and LQKENI. CDR3 loop: CASSPGGAYNSPLHF. DNA for the CDR3: TGTGCCAGCTCACCCGGAGGGGCTTATAATTCACCCCTCCACTTT.

This clone was seen once. The J gene is TRBJ2-3, the V gene TRBV7-9; the D is unclear. The CDR3 loop spans 12 amino acids. Trimming took off 5 bases at V and 4 bases at J, with 7 bases between the two ends. Germline assignment: CDR1 SEHNR and CDR2 FQNEAQ (reference sequence). The CDR3 loop reads CASSPSADTQYF. CDR3 sequence (DNA): TGTGCCAGCAGCCCCTCGGCAGATACGCAGTATTTT.

The table lists this clone with a few counts. Other DNA sequences from this sample encode an identical CDR3 as well. The V call is TRBV5-4, the J call TRBJ2-5; no clear D. The CDR3 has 12 residues. CDR1 SGHNT and CDR2 YYREEE come from the germline V gene (reference sequence). The germline V and J ends were trimmed by 0 bases and 5 bases, with 5 bases remaining between them. In DNA form, the CDR3 reads TGTGCCAGCAGCTTGGATGGCGAGACCCAGTACTTC. Its protein is CASSLDGETQYF.

The rearrangement links TRBV28 to TRBJ2-5, with TRBD2 matching 10 bases. The last part of the DNA fits TRBJ2-7 better; the J call may be wrong. The CDR3 contains 17 residues. In germline, CDR1 is MDHEN, CDR2 SYDVKM. The CDR3 DNA is TGTGCCAGCCGCGGAAGCGGGGGGGCCAGGGAGGGCTACGAGCAGTACTTC. This gives the protein CASRGSGGAREGYEQYF.

Regarding this clone: The same CDR3 is also encoded by other DNA sequences in this sample. V is TRBV19 and J is TRBJ2-3; 8 bases map to TRBD2. Germline CDR1 reads LNHDA; CDR2 reads SQIVND (reference sequence). With 3 bases clipped from V and 6 bases from J, the junction kept 8 bases outside the gene matches. CDR3 length: 15 residues. This chain's CDR3 is CASSMYGGAGDTQYF. The CDR3 DNA follows: TGTGCCAGTAGTATGTACGGGGGGGCGGGGGATACGCAGTATTTT.

V is TRBV7-2 and J is TRBJ1-3; a weak D match, TRBD1 (6 bases). Looked up from germline, CDR1 is SGHTA and CDR2 is FQGNSA. V was shortened by 1 base and J by 4 bases, with 20 bases between the two germline ends. The length of the CDR3 is 18 residues. The CDR3 sequence is CASSLGGFGGDPGNTIYF. CDR3 sequence (DNA): TGTGCCAGCAGCTTAGGGGGGTTTGGGGGCGACCCCGGAAACACCATATATTTT.

This clone was detected only a few times. The rearrangement links TRBV5-4 to TRBJ1-2; the D gene is possibly TRBD1 (5 bases). This CDR3 region has 14 residues. Germline CDR1 is SGHNT and CDR2 is YYREEE (reference sequence). Trimming removed 4 bases from V and 4 bases from J, with 14 bases in between. Here the CDR3 reads CASSVGRGGYGYTF. The CDR3 DNA reads as TGTGCCAGCAGCGTGGGCCGGGGGGGCTATGGCTACACCTTC.

This clone was observed a few times. This chain links TRBV23-1 with TRBJ1-2, with 7 bases matching TRBD1. TRBV23-1 is filed as an ORF, its function uncertain. Trimming cost V 6 bases and J 1 base; bases outside gene matches: 17. This CDR3 has 18 residues. Here the CDR3 DNA reads TGCGCCAGCAGCCATTGCTTAGCCGAGACAGGGCGTAACTATGGCTACACCTTC. Protein: CASSHCLAETGRNYGYTF.

V and J are TRBV7-2 and TRBJ2-7; TRBD1 aligns across 10 bases. CDR1 and CDR2 from the germline V gene are SGHTA and FQGNSA. The junction had 6 bases not matched to a gene; V was cut back by 3 bases and J by 7 bases. The CDR3 sequence is 14 residues long. For the CDR3, the DNA is TGTGCCAGCAGCTTCCCGGACAGGGGGAAAGAGCAGTACTTC. Translating gives CASSFPDRGKEQYF.

The CDR3 spells CASSLRQGTQETQYF. The CDR3 bases are TGCGCCAGCAGCTTGCGTCAGGGGACCCAAGAGACCCAGTACTTC. This rearrangement joins TRBV5-1 to TRBJ2-5; D is perhaps TRBD1 (6 bases). This CDR3 comprises 15 residues. Trimming removed 1 base from V and 1 base from J, with 11 bases in between. The V gene's germline CDR1 is SGHRS and CDR2 YFSETQ. Full variable domain (rest looked up from reference TRBV5-1 and TRBJ2-5): KAGVTQTPRYLIKTRGQQVTLSCSPISGHRSVSWYQQTPGQGLQFLFEYFSETQRNKGNFPGRFSGRQFSNSRSEMNVSTLELGDSALYLCASSLRQGTQETQYFGPGTRLLVL.

On this clone itself: Mismatch with germline at one junction end may stem from a read error. V gene TRBV7-9 combines with J gene TRBJ1-6; TRBD1 agrees at 11 bases. The germline V gene encodes CDR1 SEHNR and CDR2 FQNEAQ (reference sequence). The CDR3 has 15 amino acids. DNA of the CDR3: TGTTCCAGCAGCCCGGGACAGGGGGGTAATTCACCCCTCCACTTT. Residues: CSSSPGQGGNSPLHF. The variable domain in full, with the rest retrieved from reference TRBV7-9 and TRBJ1-6, is DTGVSQNPRHKITKRGQNVTFRCDPISEHNRLYWYRQTLGQGPEFLTYFQNEAQLEKSRLLSDRFSAERPKGSFSTLEIQRTEQGDSAMYLCSSSPGQGGNSPLHFGNGTRLTVT.

The chain combines TRBV12-1 with TRBJ2-3; no check of the table's D call, TRBD2, against the DNA was made. TRBV12-1 constitutes a pseudogene. The CDR3 has 14 residues. The CDR3 protein is CASSFSGGTDTQYF. For the CDR3, the DNA is TGTGCCAGCAGCTTTAGCGGGGGGACCGATACGCAGTATTTT.

The chain recombines TRBV7-3 with TRBJ1-6, with unresolved D. Germline lookup yields CDR1 SGHTA and CDR2 FQGTGA. The CDR3 runs 17 residues. The V and J ends lost 0 bases and 5 bases respectively, with 14 bases between them. CDR3 region: CASSLTGIPGNNSPLHF. In DNA form, the CDR3 reads TGTGCCAGCAGCTTAACTGGCATCCCCGGGAATAATTCACCCCTCCACTTT.

The CDR3 region is CASSQDNSGANVLTF. CDR3 DNA: TGTGCCAGCAGCCAAGACAACTCTGGGGCCAACGTCCTGACTTTC. This chain connects TRBV4-2 to TRBJ2-6; no definite D call. This CDR3 has 15 amino acids. Germline V gene sequence: CDR1 LGHNA, CDR2 YNFKEQ. The V end lost 0 bases, the J end lost 0 bases, and 3 bases lay between the germline ends.

V is TRBV5-4 and J is TRBJ2-7; 14 bases agree with TRBD2. Looked up from germline, CDR1 is SGHNT and CDR2 is YYREEE (reference sequence). The CDR3 has 15 residues. Trimming took 4 bases from V and 6 from J; bases not matched to a gene: 6. In nucleotides, the CDR3 is TGTGCCAGCAGCCGGGGACTAGCGGGGGAGGCCGAGCAGTACTTC. Amino acids: CASSRGLAGEAEQYF.